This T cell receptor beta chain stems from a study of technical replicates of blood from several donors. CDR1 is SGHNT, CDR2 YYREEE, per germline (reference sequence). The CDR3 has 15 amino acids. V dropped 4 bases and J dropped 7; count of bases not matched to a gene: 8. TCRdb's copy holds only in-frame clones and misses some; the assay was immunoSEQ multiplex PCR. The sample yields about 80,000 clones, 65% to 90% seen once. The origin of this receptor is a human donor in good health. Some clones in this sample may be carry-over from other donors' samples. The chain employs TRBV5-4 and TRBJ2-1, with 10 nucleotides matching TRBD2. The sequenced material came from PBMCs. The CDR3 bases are TGTGCCAGCAGCCCCTCAGCGGGGGGGCATAATGAGCAGTTCTTC. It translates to CASSPSAGGHNEQFF.